One and the same sample provided the 31 T cell receptor beta chains below, sequenced in a study of T cells in Graves' hyperthyroidism and ophthalmopathy. The investigators amplified TCR beta CDR3 regions from RNA transcripts. During a first-round RT-PCR of the TCR CDR3, the HTBI primer set was used. TCRdb used MiXCR to reprocess the multiplex PCR reads, holding one entry per CDR3 protein. The sample lists roughly 350,000 distinct CDR3 sequences, around 13% occurring once. The sequenced material came from blood. These receptors originate from a woman aged 30 to 39 with Graves' ophthalmopathy.

This clonotype was seen repeatedly, ten times or more. The chain combines TRBV11-2 with TRBJ1-1; the match to TRBD1 covers 8 bases. J gave up 3 bases and V 3 bases, and 3 bases lay outside the gene matches. Looked up from germline, CDR1 is SGHAT and CDR2 is FQNNGV. The CDR3 length is 14 residues. The CDR3 nucleotides read TGTGCCAGCAGCTTCGCAGGGGGCGACACTGAAGCTTTCTTT. This sequence encodes CASSFAGGDTEAFF.

This clonotype was counted at least ten times. The chain has TRBV7-9 and TRBJ2-2; no firm D call. V was pared by 5 bases and J by 7 bases, with 11 bases between. In germline, CDR1 is SEHNR, CDR2 FQNEAQ (reference sequence). This CDR3 is 13 amino acids long. DNA for the CDR3: TGTGCCAGCAGCCCCGAGCCTCACGGGGAGCTGTTTTTT. It is translated as CASSPEPHGELFF.

This clonotype was detected a few times. The chain links TRBV6-9 to TRBJ1-3; D is uncertain. The germline V gene encodes CDR1 MNHGY and CDR2 SVAAGI. The CDR3 is made up of 15 amino acids. The V gene lost 0 bases and the J gene lost 4 bases, with 10 bases spanning the gap. CDR3 DNA sequence: TGTGCCAGCAGTTATTCGATTTCGGGGGGAAACACCATATATTTT. It specifies CASSYSISGGNTIYF.

Worth noting for this clonotype: One end of the junction fails to match germline, which may point to a read error. This chain links TRBV4-1 with TRBJ2-5; 15 positions match TRBD2. The CDR3 sequence is 15 residues long. Germline V gene data show CDR1 as MGHRA and CDR2 as YSYEKL. The CDR3 loop is CASSPRTSGGASVNF. The DNA for the CDR3 is TGCGCCAGCAGCCCGCGGACTAGCGGGGGGGCGTCAGTTAACTTC.

This clonotype occurred many times. The CDR3 here is CAWSALVGNTIYF. CDR3 DNA: TGTGCCTGGAGTGCTTTGGTTGGAAACACCATATATTTT. The V gene is TRBV30, the J gene TRBJ1-3; D is uncertain. Germline V gene lookup returns CDR1 GTSNPN and CDR2 SVGIG (reference sequence). Trimming removed 1 base at V and 3 bases at J, with 7 bases between. The CDR3 consists of 13 residues. Full variable domain (rest looked up from reference TRBV30 and TRBJ1-3): SQTIHQWPATLVQPVGSPLSLECTVEGTSNPNLYWYRQAAGRGLQLLFYSVGIGQISSEVPQNLSASRPQDRQFILSSKKLLLSDSGFYLCAWSALVGNTIYFGEGSWLTVV.

The chain joins TRBV5-1 to TRBJ1-5, with 9 bases fitting TRBD1. CDR1 SGHRS and CDR2 YFSETQ come from the germline V gene. The junction had 0 bases not matched to a gene; V was cut back by 0 bases and J by 5 bases. The CDR3 loop spans 14 amino acids. CDR3: CASSLGDRDQPQHF. The CDR3 DNA reads as TGCGCCAGCAGCTTGGGGGACAGGGATCAGCCCCAGCATTTT.

This clonotype was counted at least ten times. V gene TRBV30 combines with J gene TRBJ2-5; D is ambiguous. V lost 1 base to trimming and J lost 5 bases, with 8 bases between them. The CDR3 spans 12 residues. Germline V gene sequence: CDR1 GTSNPN, CDR2 SVGIG (reference sequence). Here the CDR3 reads CAWSDIGETQYF. CDR3 nucleotide sequence: TGTGCCTGGAGTGATATTGGGGAGACCCAGTACTTC.

The chain joins TRBV28 to TRBJ2-2, with 8 bases identical to TRBD1. Germline CDR1 and CDR2: MDHEN and SYDVKM. The CDR3 extends over 16 amino acids. The V segment lost 6 bases and the J segment 2 bases; nucleotides outside the gene matches: 8. CDR3 in DNA: TGTGCCAGCAGCTCCTCCGGACAGGGAAACACCGGGGAGCTGTTTTTT. Translation: CASSSSGQGNTGELFF.

The sample holds many counts of this clonotype. The chain couples TRBV7-2 to TRBJ1-3, with no clear D. Germline-derived CDR1 and CDR2 are SGHTA and FQGNSA. The CDR3 has 15 residues. Trimming took off 3 bases at V and 0 bases at J, with 9 bases between the two ends. CDR3 DNA: TGTGCCAGCAGCTTCTCCTTCCCCTCTGGAAACACCATATATTTT. Encoded protein: CASSFSFPSGNTIYF.

This clonotype occurred many times. V and J are TRBV6-1 and TRBJ1-6; D ambiguous. The V gene's germline CDR1 is MNHNS and CDR2 SASEGT. Trimming cost V 3 bases and J 5 bases, with 5 bases left between them. CDR3 length equals 13 residues. In DNA, the CDR3 is TGTGCCAGCAGTGAGATAAATAATTCACCCCTCCACTTT. This translates into CASSEINNSPLHF.

Ten or more counts support this clonotype. The J gene is TRBJ1-1, the V gene TRBV10-3; 8 nucleotides line up with TRBD1. The ends lost 5 bases at V and 7 bases at J; junction bases unmatched: 3. Looked up from germline, CDR1 is ENHRY and CDR2 is SYGVKD. This CDR3 has 12 residues. The CDR3 protein is CAISKGQDEAFF. The CDR3 nucleotides read TGTGCCATCAGTAAGGGACAGGATGAAGCTTTCTTT.

This clonotype was seen a handful of times. The chain recombines TRBV7-9 with TRBJ2-5; D perhaps matches TRBD1 (7 bases). The V end lost 5 bases, the J end lost 9 bases, and 22 bases lay between the germline ends. The CDR3 is 15 residues long. Germline V gene lookup returns CDR1 SEHNR and CDR2 FQNEAQ (reference sequence). The CDR3 region is CASSLLTGTLGPQYF. The CDR3, as DNA: TGTGCCAGCAGCCTACTGACAGGGACTTTGGGTCCCCAGTACTTC.

At least ten counts were recorded for this clonotype. The gene calls are TRBV7-9 and TRBJ2-1; tentative D call: TRBD2 (6 bases). The germline CDR1 and CDR2 sequences are SEHNR and FQNEAQ (reference sequence). The V end lost 6 bases, the J end lost 1 base, and 10 bases lay between the germline ends. The CDR3 is 14 residues long. The CDR3 reads CASSSGDSYNEQFF. The CDR3 DNA reads TGTGCCAGCAGTAGCGGTGATTCCTACAATGAGCAGTTCTTC.

This clonotype appeared many times. This chain uses TRBV5-6 with TRBJ1-3; D is unresolved. The CDR3 consists of 15 residues. Trimming removed 0 bases at V and 4 bases at J, with 11 bases between. The germline V gene has CDR1 SGHDT and CDR2 YYEEEE. The CDR3 DNA reads as TGTGCCAGCAGCTTGGCAGTCGGGCCCGGAAACACCATATATTTT. This codes for CASSLAVGPGNTIYF.

This clonotype was seen a few times. The genes are TRBV6-5 and TRBJ1-4; 8 positions match TRBD1. V shed 1 base, J shed 7 bases, and the junction held 2 bases outside the gene matches. The CDR3 consists of 14 residues. Germline V gene data show CDR1 as MNHEY and CDR2 as SVGAGI. The CDR3 DNA sequence: TGTGCCAGCAGTTACTTTCAGGGGGCTGAAAAACTGTTTTTT. It codes for CASSYFQGAEKLFF.

The chain carries TRBV6-2 or TRBV6-3 and TRBJ2-1, with D unclear. The CDR3 is made up of 18 amino acids. Trimming shortened V by 2 bases and J by 3 bases, and 20 bases separated the two germline ends. CDR1 and CDR2 from the germline V gene are MNHEY and SVGEGT. The CDR3 nucleotides read TGTGCCAGCAGTTACCCTGAGGATTTCCGGAGAGACTACAATGAGCAGTTCTTC. Its translation: CASSYPEDFRRDYNEQFF.

In its sample, this clonotype was seen many times. This chain joins TRBV18 and TRBJ1-6; possibly TRBD1 for D (5 bases). CDR1 is KGHSH, CDR2 LQKENI, per germline. The germline V and J ends were trimmed by 5 bases and 9 bases, with 14 bases remaining between them. CDR3 length: 14 residues. The CDR3 DNA sequence: TGTGCCAGCTCAACGGGACGTCTGATTTCACCCCTCCACTTT. Amino acids: CASSTGRLISPLHF. The complete variable domain, with remaining parts taken from reference TRBV18 and TRBJ1-6, reads NAGVMQNPRHLVRRRGQEARLRCSPMKGHSHVYWYRQLPEEGLKFMVYLQKENIIDESGMPKERFSAEFPKEGPSILRIQQVVRGDSAAYFCASSTGRLISPLHFGNGTRLTVT.

V gene TRBV28 combines with J gene TRBJ2-1; 10 bases align to TRBD2. The V gene's germline CDR1 is MDHEN and CDR2 SYDVKM. This CDR3 spans 14 amino acids. V trimming: 3 bases; J trimming: 9 bases; junction bases outside the gene matches: 5. CDR3 in DNA: TGTGCCAGCAGTTTCCCTAGCGGGGGAGGTGAGCAGTTCTTC. As protein: CASSFPSGGGEQFF.

In this sample, this clonotype turned up many times. V gene TRBV6-1 combines with J gene TRBJ2-2; maybe TRBD2 (7 bases). V was pared by 7 bases and J by 6 bases, with 18 bases between. Germline-derived CDR1 and CDR2 are MNHNS and SASEGT. CDR3 length equals 15 residues. The CDR3 DNA reads as TGTGCCAGCACCGGCCGGGGGGCAGTCTCCGGGGAGCTGTTTTTT. Its translation is CASTGRGAVSGELFF.

J is TRBJ1-6 and V is TRBV11-3, with a tentative D call TRBD1 (5 bases). The CDR3 length is 15 residues. CDR1 and CDR2 (germline): SGHNT, YENEEA. V was pared by 0 bases and J by 6 bases, with 9 bases between. The CDR3 nucleotides are TGTGCCAGCAGCTTAGAACCAGGGAGTAATTCACCCCTCCACTTT. Residues: CASSLEPGSNSPLHF.

The chain couples TRBV18 to TRBJ2-6; TRBD1 matches 7 bases. Germline values: CDR1 KGHSH, CDR2 LQKENI. The CDR3 has 20 amino acids. V was clipped by 6 bases and J by 0 bases; unmatched bases: 17. The CDR3 here is CASSLSTPGTVISGANVLTF. In nucleotides, the CDR3 is TGTGCCAGCTCCCTGTCGACCCCCGGGACAGTAATCTCTGGGGCCAACGTCCTGACTTTC.

This clonotype was counted a few times. The rearrangement uses TRBV10-3 and TRBJ2-2; 9 bases fit TRBD2. Germline trimming cut 4 bases from V and 3 bases from J; bases unmatched to any gene: 3. This CDR3 region has 15 residues. From germline, CDR1 is ENHRY and CDR2 SYGVKD. The CDR3 loop is CAISASGEYTGELFF. The CDR3 DNA sequence: TGTGCCATCAGTGCTAGCGGGGAATACACCGGGGAGCTGTTTTTT.

The V gene is TRBV28, the J gene TRBJ1-5; the D gene is possibly TRBD1 (5 bases). V was clipped by 2 bases and J by 3 bases, with 11 bases between them. CDR3 length equals 15 residues. Germline V lookup: CDR1 MDHEN, CDR2 SYDVKM. The CDR3 DNA is TGTGCCAGCAGTTTAGAACAGGCTCACAATCAGCCCCAGCATTTT. Amino acid sequence: CASSLEQAHNQPQHF.

In this sample, this clonotype turned up many times. The rearrangement uses TRBV2 and TRBJ2-3, with 8 bases fitting TRBD2. The germline CDR1 and CDR2 sequences are SNHLY and FYNNEI. The length of the CDR3 is 15 residues. V shed 2 bases, J shed 8 bases, and the junction held 9 bases outside the gene matches. The CDR3 DNA follows: TGTGCCAGCAGTGAAATTAGCGGGGTCCGGGTTACGCAGTATTTT. Amino acid sequence: CASSEISGVRVTQYF.

This clonotype came up many times. V is TRBV7-3 and J is TRBJ2-1; unclear D gene. Trimming left V 5 bases short and J 6 bases short, with 14 bases between. Germline assignment: CDR1 SGHTA and CDR2 FQGTGA. The CDR3 contains 14 residues. Here the CDR3 reads CASSIGSPINEQFF. CDR3 sequence (DNA): TGTGCCAGCAGCATCGGGTCCCCAATCAATGAGCAGTTCTTC.

Remarks on this clonotype: This may come from a read error, since a much larger clone is one base off. The CDR3 here is CASSSYGQGWGSPLHF. The CDR3 DNA reads as TGTGCCAGCAGTTCCTACGGACAGGGTTGGGGATCACCCCTCCACTTT. V gene TRBV28 combines with J gene TRBJ1-6; 8 positions match TRBD1. From germline, CDR1 is MDHEN and CDR2 SYDVKM. The CDR3 covers 16 residues. V shed 4 bases, J shed 10 bases, and the junction held 12 bases outside the gene matches.

This clonotype appeared many times. The V call is TRBV7-2, the J call TRBJ2-1; the match to TRBD2 covers 8 bases. CDR3 length equals 15 residues. Losses at the gene ends were 7 bases for V and 8 bases for J; bases not matched to a gene: 13. The V gene's germline CDR1 is SGHTA and CDR2 FQGNSA. The CDR3 spells CASTTSGGSFHEQFF. DNA for the CDR3: TGTGCCAGCACCACGAGCGGGGGCAGTTTCCATGAGCAGTTCTTC.

This chain uses TRBV4-1 with TRBJ2-7; TRBD1 agrees at 7 bases. V lost 5 bases to trimming and J lost 4 bases; unmatched junction nucleotides: 14. This CDR3 contains 16 residues. Germline lookup yields CDR1 MGHRA and CDR2 YSYEKL. The CDR3 loop reads CASSSTSGTEKYEQYF. Written as DNA, the CDR3 is TGCGCCAGCAGCTCCACCTCCGGGACAGAGAAATACGAGCAGTACTTC.

This clonotype appeared many times. The V call is TRBV29-1, the J call TRBJ1-1, with 10 bases fitting TRBD1. There are 12 residues in the CDR3. The ends lost 7 bases at V and 8 bases at J; junction bases unmatched: 7. Germline CDR1 is SQVTM and CDR2 is ANQGSEA. The CDR3 DNA follows: TGCAGCGGTAGGACAGGGGGTTTAGAAGCTTTCTTT. The encoded protein is CSGRTGGLEAFF.

Concerning this clonotype itself: This may arise from a read error, as a much more abundant clone is one base away. J is TRBJ2-3 and V is TRBV9; 7 bases line up with TRBD1. V dropped 0 bases and J dropped 2; count of bases not matched to a gene: 6. The CDR3 covers 16 residues. Looked up from germline, CDR1 is SGDLS and CDR2 is YYNGEE. The CDR3 is CASSVDVDRFTDTQYF. The DNA of the CDR3 is TGTGCCAGCAGCGTAGACGTGGACAGGTTCACAGATACGCAGTATTTT. The full variable domain, with the rest looked up from reference TRBV9 and TRBJ2-3, is DSGVTQTPKHLITATGQRVTLRCSPRSGDLSVYWYQQSLDQGLQFLIQYYNGEERAKGNILERFSAQQFPDLHSELNLSSLELGDSALYFCASSVDVDRFTDTQYFGPGTRLTVL.

This clonotype was picked up many times. This chain uses TRBV18 with TRBJ2-2, with D perhaps matching TRBD1 (6 bases). This CDR3 is 17 amino acids long. V was shortened by 3 bases and J by 0 bases, with 14 bases between the two germline ends. Germline values: CDR1 KGHSH, CDR2 LQKENI. The CDR3 nucleotides read TGTGCCAGCTCACCGCGTACAGGGTCATCGAACACCGGGGAGCTGTTTTTT. This sequence encodes CASSPRTGSSNTGELFF.